The 7 T cell receptor beta chains listed next were all sequenced from one sample in a study of CD8 T cell repertoires and HIV-1 epitope variants. The repertoire was sequenced with immunoSEQ multiplex PCR; TCRdb's copy has only in-frame clones and lacks some. The data hold a few thousand clones, with roughly two thirds observed a single time. No antigen has been assigned to these receptors. Sequencing was done on a sample of cultured CD8+ T cells derived from PBMCs. All receptors derive from a male donor with HIV.

The rearrangement links TRBV5-4 to TRBJ1-5; no clear D gene. This CDR3 region has 15 residues. V lost 0 bases to trimming and J lost 6 bases, with 13 bases between them. CDR1 and CDR2 from the germline V gene are SGHNT and YYREEE (reference sequence). DNA of the CDR3: TGTGCCAGCAGCTTGGCCTGGCAGACTGGTCAGCCCCAGCATTTT. As protein: CASSLAWQTGQPQHF.

The chain links TRBV28 to TRBJ2-3; D might be TRBD2 (5 bases). The CDR3 totals 15 residues. The V gene lost 0 bases and the J gene lost 2 bases, with 9 bases spanning the gap. Germline values: CDR1 MDHEN, CDR2 SYDVKM. CDR3 residues: CASSLWGESTDTQYF. The CDR3 nucleotides are TGTGCCAGCAGTTTATGGGGAGAATCCACAGATACGCAGTATTTT.

The V call is TRBV21-1, the J call TRBJ1-2. TRBV21-1 is a recognized pseudogene. The CDR3 covers 10 residues. CDR3 in amino acids: CASSHQPGYF. CDR3 in DNA: TGTGCCAGCAGCCACCAGCCGGGTTACTTC.

The rearrangement uses TRBV6-5 and TRBJ2-5; TRBD2 aligns across 11 bases. V was clipped by 0 bases and J by 1 base; unmatched bases: 1. The CDR3 contains 16 residues. CDR1 is MNHEY, CDR2 SVGAGI, per germline. CDR3 amino acids: CASSYSGTSGQETQYF. The CDR3 DNA is TGTGCCAGCAGTTACTCCGGGACTAGCGGCCAAGAGACCCAGTACTTC.

The chain has TRBV5-4 and TRBJ2-5; a weak D match, TRBD1 (7 bases). The CDR3 spans 13 residues. V was trimmed by 6 bases and J by 7 bases, leaving 16 bases between them. Germline V gives CDR1 SGHNT, CDR2 YYREEE (reference sequence). DNA for the CDR3: TGTGCCAGCATCCCCGACCAGGGGGGGACCCAGTACTTC. Amino acid sequence: CASIPDQGGTQYF.

The rearrangement links TRBV15 to TRBJ2-7; 9 bases match TRBD2. The trim removed 1 base at V and 0 bases at J, leaving 7 bases unmatched. The germline V gene has CDR1 LNHNV and CDR2 YYDKDF (reference sequence). CDR3 length equals 17 residues. The CDR3 region is CATSRATLAGDSYEQYF. The CDR3 DNA follows: TGTGCCACCAGCAGAGCAACCTTAGCGGGGGACTCCTACGAGCAGTACTTC. The full variable domain, with the rest looked up from reference TRBV15 and TRBJ2-7, is DAMVIQNPRYQVTQFGKPVTLSCSQTLNHNVMYWYQQKSSQAPKLLFHYYDKDFNNEADTPDNFQSRRPNTSFCFLDIRSPGLGDTAMYLCATSRATLAGDSYEQYFGPGTRLTVT.

This clone has a handful of counts. The rearrangement joins TRBV7-2 to TRBJ2-7; D perhaps matches TRBD1 (6 bases). Trimming took 1 base from V and 1 from J, leaving 11 bases between them. The CDR3 extends over 15 amino acids. CDR1 is SGHTA, CDR2 FQGNSA, per germline. Here the CDR3 DNA reads TGTGCCAGCAGCTTAGAGGGGGACCCTTCCTACGAGCAGTACTTC. It codes for CASSLEGDPSYEQYF.